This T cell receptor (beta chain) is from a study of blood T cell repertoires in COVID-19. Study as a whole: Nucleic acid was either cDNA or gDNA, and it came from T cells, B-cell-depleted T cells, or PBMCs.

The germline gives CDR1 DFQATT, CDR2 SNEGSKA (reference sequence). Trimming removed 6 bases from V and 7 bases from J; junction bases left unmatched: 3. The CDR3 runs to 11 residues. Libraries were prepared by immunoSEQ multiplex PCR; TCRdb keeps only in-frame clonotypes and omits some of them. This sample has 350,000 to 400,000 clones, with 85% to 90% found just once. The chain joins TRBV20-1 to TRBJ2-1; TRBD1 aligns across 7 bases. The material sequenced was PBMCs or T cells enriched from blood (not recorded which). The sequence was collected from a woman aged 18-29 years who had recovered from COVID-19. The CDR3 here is CSARQGNEQFF. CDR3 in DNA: TGCAGTGCCAGACAGGGAAATGAGCAGTTCTTC.